This entry describes one TCR beta chain. Antigen specificity is unknown. This specimen belongs to a study of cytomegalovirus exposure and HLA in healthy donors. V lost 5 bases and J lost 3; bases outside the gene matches: 6. The length of the CDR3 is 15 residues. From germline, CDR1 is SNHLY and CDR2 FYNNEI. A multiplex PCR was run with 60 Vbeta primers and 13 Jbeta primers. TCRdb's copy holds only in-frame clones and misses some; the assay was immunoSEQ multiplex PCR. The sample lists 70,000 or so clones, 68% seen once, with 10% to 11% in the top ten. Findings of the study overall: 150 or so TCR beta chains were listed as cytomegalovirus-associated.

The chain is built from TRBV2 and TRBJ2-7; 11 positions agree with TRBD2. The sequence was collected from a woman aged 25 to 39 in good health and CMV-seronegative. The sample consisted of PBMCs. CDR3 bases: TGTGCCAGCAGTCGGGCTAGCGGGGGGCGCTACGAGCAGTACTTC. Amino acid sequence: CASSRASGGRYEQYF.